The TCR beta chain under discussion was sequenced for a study of identical twins. A remark on this clonotype: The antigen is unknown.

Germline loops: CDR1 DFQATT, CDR2 SNEGSKA (reference sequence). V shed 0 bases, J shed 3 bases, and the junction held 3 bases outside the gene matches. The CDR3 runs to 15 residues. With template switching, a universal primer site was added, and the cDNA carried unique molecular identifiers. TCRdb fed the 5' RACE reads into MiXCR, producing one record per CDR3 protein. The sample lists 500,000 to 650,000 distinct CDR3 sequences; roughly 7.1% were seen once. The donor group consisted entirely of healthy Caucasians. Study findings and constraints: Conclusions leaned on cross-sectional statistical analysis and did not track the same donors over time. Models predicted too little out-of-frame TCR alpha sharing in monozygotic twins.

The same specimen was also included in a second study, on yellow fever vaccine responses in identical twins.

This receptor was obtained from a woman aged 18-30 years in good health. The specimen was PBMCs. The J gene is TRBJ2-5, the V gene TRBV20-1, with TRBD1 matching 11 bases. CDR3 sequence: CSARDPGQGEETQYF. In DNA, the CDR3 is TGCAGTGCTAGAGATCCGGGACAGGGGGAAGAGACCCAGTACTTC.